This TCR beta chain was retrieved from a study of blood T cell repertoires in COVID-19. The overall study: COVID-19 samples collected from the United States, Italy and Spain covered acute and convalescent phases. Sample material is recorded as cDNA or gDNA derived from T cells, B-cell-depleted T cells, or PBMCs.

Produced via immunoSEQ multiplex PCR; TCRdb's table is partial and in-frame only. The sample gives about 37,000 clones, around 92% of which show up once; around 5.1% is in the top ten. CDR1 is LNHNV and CDR2 is YYDKDF in the germline V gene (reference sequence). Trimming cost V 4 bases and J 0 bases; bases outside gene matches: 5. This CDR3 contains 15 residues. The source of this sequence is an elderly woman with acute or convalescent COVID-19. Specimen: peripheral blood. The chain carries TRBV15 and TRBJ1-1; 7 bases fit TRBD1. The DNA for the CDR3 is TGTGCCACCAGCACGAGGGACAGATTGAACACTGAAGCTTTCTTT. Translating gives CATSTRDRLNTEAFF.